These 14 T cell receptor beta chains were all obtained from the same sample, sequenced in a study of T cell repertoires in cytomegalovirus infection. One entry per CDR3 protein results from TCRdb running MiXCR on the reads. This sample yields 45,000 to 50,000 distinct CDR3 sequences, of which around 21% are seen a single time; about 53% belongs to the top ten. These receptors lack a known antigen. The sample consisted of CD8+ T cells from cultured PBMCs, taken from culture after CMV antigen stimulation. All receptors come from a human donor in good health (CMV status not recorded). Some clones in this sample may be carry-over from other donors' samples.

The chain carries TRBV12-3 or TRBV12-4 and TRBJ1-1; perhaps TRBD1 as D (5 bases). Deletions cut 5 bases from V and 5 bases from J, with 12 bases between. The CDR3 has 13 amino acids. The CDR3 DNA reads TGTGCCAGCAGTGTTGCGGGGGGAACTGAAGCTTTCTTT. This encodes CASSVAGGTEAFF.

This clonotype has only a few counts. The chain carries TRBV12-3 or TRBV12-4 and TRBJ1-2; maybe TRBD1 (6 bases). The CDR3 has 12 amino acids. V gave up 6 bases and J gave up 5 bases, with 10 bases separating them. This chain's CDR3 is CASSLGAYGYTF. The CDR3 bases are TGTGCCAGCAGCTTGGGGGCTTATGGCTACACCTTC.

This clonotype was recorded many times. V gene TRBV6-5 combines with J gene TRBJ2-3, with 8 bases fitting TRBD1. This CDR3 is 18 amino acids long. Germline CDR1 MNHEY, CDR2 SVGAGI. Losses at the gene ends were 0 bases for V and 1 base for J; bases not matched to a gene: 9. In DNA, the CDR3 is TGTGCCAGCAGTTACTCTTCGAGTGGACAGGGCGGCACAGATACGCAGTATTTT. Translating gives CASSYSSSGQGGTDTQYF.

CDR3 protein: CASRDPAGYTF. The DNA of the CDR3 is TGTGCCAGCAGGGACCCGGCTGGCTACACCTTC. The J gene is TRBJ1-2, the V gene TRBV12-3 or TRBV12-4, with no clear D. The CDR3 is made up of 11 amino acids. V was clipped by 6 bases and J by 7 bases, with 9 bases between them.

This clonotype was detected ten times or more. This chain connects TRBV30 to TRBJ2-3; possible D gene TRBD2, 5 bases. Germline V CDR1 and CDR2: GTSNPN, SVGIG (reference sequence). V was shortened by 1 base and J by 5 bases, with 10 bases between the two germline ends. The CDR3 is made up of 13 amino acids. As DNA, the CDR3 is TGTGCCTGGAGTGCGCTAGCTATAGATACGCAGTATTTT. It codes for CAWSALAIDTQYF.

The chain links TRBV27 to TRBJ1-1, with 9 bases aligning to TRBD1. This CDR3 comprises 13 residues. J lost 5 bases, V lost 8 bases, and 6 bases had no gene match. Germline assignment: CDR1 MNHEY and CDR2 SMNVEV (reference sequence). The DNA for the CDR3 is TGTGCCAGCCGGGACAGGGCGAGGACTGAAGCTTTCTTT. This codes for CASRDRARTEAFF.

The V and J genes are TRBV9 and TRBJ1-4; D unresolved. Germline V lookup: CDR1 SGDLS, CDR2 YYNGEE. The germline V and J ends were trimmed by 3 bases and 2 bases, with 8 bases remaining between them. This CDR3 has 14 residues. The DNA of the CDR3 is TGTGCCAGCAGCGCGGGTTCCACTAATGAAAAACTGTTTTTT. Protein product: CASSAGSTNEKLFF.

This clonotype was picked up a small number of times. V gene TRBV6-6 combines with J gene TRBJ1-6; a weak D match, TRBD1 (5 bases). Germline CDR1 reads MNHNY; CDR2 reads SVGAGI (reference sequence). This CDR3 is built from 14 residues. V was trimmed by 3 bases and J by 5 bases, leaving 8 bases between them. CDR3 sequence: CASSYEGNNSPLHF. CDR3 DNA sequence: TGTGCCAGCAGTTATGAGGGGAATAATTCACCCCTCCACTTT.

This clonotype was found a few times. The CDR3 nucleotides read TGTGCCAGCAGGGAGAGCGGGGGCTCAAGCTCCTACGAGCAGTACTTC. It codes for CASRESGGSSSYEQYF. The chain employs TRBV7-9 and TRBJ2-7, with 8 positions matching TRBD2. Trimming cost V 6 bases and J 0 bases; bases outside gene matches: 10. Germline values: CDR1 SEHNR, CDR2 FQNEAQ (reference sequence). This CDR3 has 16 residues.

The chain has TRBV2 and TRBJ2-7; D is undetermined. Germline V gene data show CDR1 as SNHLY and CDR2 as FYNNEI. The CDR3 is 16 amino acids. Trimming pared 0 bases from V and 2 bases from J, leaving 14 bases between. The CDR3 here is CASSEALQVRTYEQYF. CDR3 DNA sequence: TGTGCCAGCAGTGAAGCGCTTCAGGTTCGCACCTACGAGCAGTACTTC.

In this sample, this clonotype turned up a few times. This chain connects TRBV27 to TRBJ1-1, with TRBD1 matching over 8 bases. CDR1 is MNHEY, CDR2 SMNVEV, per germline (reference sequence). V lost 2 bases and J lost 4; bases outside the gene matches: 0. The length of the CDR3 is 13 residues. The CDR3 region has the DNA TGTGCCAGCAGTTTAGACAGGGGCACTGAAGCTTTCTTT. It is translated as CASSLDRGTEAFF.

In this sample, this clonotype turned up a few times. The J gene is TRBJ2-3, the V gene TRBV4-3, with 7 nucleotides matching TRBD2. CDR1 and CDR2 (germline): LGHNA, YSLEER. Trimming took 4 bases from V and 5 from J; bases not matched to a gene: 12. This CDR3 is 16 amino acids long. This CDR3 is CASSPQSGGGEDTQYF. CDR3 DNA sequence: TGCGCCAGCAGCCCCCAGTCGGGCGGGGGTGAAGATACGCAGTATTTT.

The chain employs TRBV27 and TRBJ2-2; D gene ambiguous. The length of the CDR3 is 17 residues. The V end lost 3 bases, the J end lost 0 bases, and 14 bases lay between the germline ends. The V gene's germline CDR1 is MNHEY and CDR2 SMNVEV (reference sequence). CDR3 DNA sequence: TGTGCCAGCAGTTTGAGACCGCTCACGTCGAACACCGGGGAGCTGTTTTTT. This sequence encodes CASSLRPLTSNTGELFF.

This clonotype was picked up many times. J is TRBJ2-5 and V is TRBV7-9; maybe TRBD1 (5 bases). V shed 7 bases and J shed 1 base, with 22 bases lying between them. Germline V gene lookup returns CDR1 SEHNR and CDR2 FQNEAQ (reference sequence). This CDR3 is built from 17 residues. This chain's CDR3 is CASTHGDGRAGQETQYF. The CDR3 DNA follows: TGTGCCAGCACCCATGGAGATGGCAGGGCAGGCCAAGAGACCCAGTACTTC.